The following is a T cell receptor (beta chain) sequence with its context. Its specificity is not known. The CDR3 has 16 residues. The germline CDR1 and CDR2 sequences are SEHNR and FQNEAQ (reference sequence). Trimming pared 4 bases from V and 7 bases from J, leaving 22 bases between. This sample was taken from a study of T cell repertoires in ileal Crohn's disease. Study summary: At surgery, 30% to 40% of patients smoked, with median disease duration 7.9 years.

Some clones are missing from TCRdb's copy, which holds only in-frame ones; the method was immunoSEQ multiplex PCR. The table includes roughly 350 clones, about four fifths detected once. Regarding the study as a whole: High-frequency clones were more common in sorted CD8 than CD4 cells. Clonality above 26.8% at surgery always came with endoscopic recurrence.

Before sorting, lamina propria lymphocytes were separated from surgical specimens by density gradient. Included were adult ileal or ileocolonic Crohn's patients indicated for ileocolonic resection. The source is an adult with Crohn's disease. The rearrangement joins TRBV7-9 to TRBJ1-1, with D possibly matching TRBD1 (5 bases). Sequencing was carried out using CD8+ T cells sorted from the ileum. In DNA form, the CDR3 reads TGTGCCAGCAGCTCGATGAGCCTGGGGACCTCCCTTGAAGCTTTCTTT. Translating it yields CASSSMSLGTSLEAFF. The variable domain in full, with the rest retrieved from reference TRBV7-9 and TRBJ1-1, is DTGVSQNPRHKITKRGQNVTFRCDPISEHNRLYWYRQTLGQGPEFLTYFQNEAQLEKSRLLSDRFSAERPKGSFSTLEIQRTEQGDSAMYLCASSSMSLGTSLEAFFGQGTRLTVV.